This T cell receptor (beta chain) is drawn from a study of T cells in Graves' hyperthyroidism and ophthalmopathy. The germline V gene encodes CDR1 SQVTM and CDR2 ANQGSEA. Trimming pared 4 bases from V and 4 bases from J, leaving 13 bases between. The CDR3 loop spans 13 amino acids. TCR beta CDR3 region amplification was performed from RNA transcripts. The HTBI primer set served for first-round RT-PCR of the TCR CDR3. MiXCR was run by TCRdb on the multiplex PCR reads, yielding one entry per CDR3 protein. The sample consists of 300,000 to 400,000 distinct CDR3 sequences, over 15% of them appearing once. Points from the study as a whole: Also found in blood were most expanded thyroid clonotypes above 0.001.

The authors deemed Graves' hyperthyroidism stable absent ophthalmopathy progression within 18 months. This clonotype was detected a few times. Its antigen is currently unknown. The sample was blood. The rearrangement uses TRBV29-1 and TRBJ1-2, with TRBD1 as a possible D gene (5 bases). This clonotype was sampled from a woman between 45 and 65 years old with Graves' hyperthyroidism. The CDR3 spells CSVGDRRSYGYTF. In DNA, the CDR3 is TGCAGCGTTGGGGACCGACGGAGCTATGGCTACACCTTC.